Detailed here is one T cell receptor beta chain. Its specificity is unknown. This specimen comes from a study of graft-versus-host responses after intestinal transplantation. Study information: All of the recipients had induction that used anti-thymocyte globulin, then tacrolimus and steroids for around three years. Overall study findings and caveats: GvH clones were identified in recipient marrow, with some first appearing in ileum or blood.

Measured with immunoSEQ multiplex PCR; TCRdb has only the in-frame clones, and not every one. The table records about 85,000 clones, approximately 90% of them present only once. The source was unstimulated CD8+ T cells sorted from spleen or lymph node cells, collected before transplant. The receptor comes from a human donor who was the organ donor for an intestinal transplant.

In DNA form, the CDR3 reads TGCAGCGTTCGACTAGCGGGAGGAGAGACCCAGTACTTC. This encodes CSVRLAGGETQYF. The gene calls are TRBV29-1 and TRBJ2-5; 13 bases agree with TRBD2. The CDR3 consists of 13 residues. Trimming removed 5 bases from V and 4 bases from J; junction bases left unmatched: 1. CDR1 and CDR2 from the germline V gene are SQVTM and ANQGSEA.